Shown below are 7 T cell receptor beta chains from a single sample sequenced in a study of T cell responses to AZD1222 COVID-19 vaccine. Measured with immunoSEQ multiplex PCR; TCRdb has only the in-frame clones, and not every one. In the table there are under 150,000 clones, approximately 88% of which are singletons. This specimen was peripheral blood, taken on day 0 of MenACWY control vaccination. These receptors all stem from an adult in good health.

The chain has TRBV19 and TRBJ1-4, with 9 positions matching TRBD1. The CDR3 is 15 residues long. Germline V gene sequence: CDR1 LNHDA, CDR2 SQIVND (reference sequence). V shed 4 bases and J 2 bases; nucleotides not matched to a gene: 2. The CDR3 DNA is TGTGCCAGTAGTACTGGACAGGGGACTAATGAAAAACTGTTTTTT. As protein: CASSTGQGTNEKLFF.

The J gene is TRBJ2-1, the V gene TRBV21-1; the D call in the table, TRBD2, was not verified against the DNA. TRBV21-1 is marked as a pseudogene. This CDR3 has 14 amino acids. The CDR3 here is CASSPRGGLVRQFF. CDR3 nucleotide sequence: TGTGCCAGCAGCCCTCGGGGAGGACTAGTCCGGCAGTTCTTC.

The V and J genes are TRBV28 and TRBJ2-2; tentatively, D is TRBD1 (5 bases). The CDR3 spans 17 residues. The V gene lost 4 bases and the J gene lost 8 bases, with 23 bases spanning the gap. Looked up from germline, CDR1 is MDHEN and CDR2 is SYDVKM. The CDR3 DNA follows: TGTGCCAGCAGTTGGCAGGGTTTCTCCCCGAAAATGGGGGAGCTGTTTTTT. Translation gives CASSWQGFSPKMGELFF.

The chain has TRBV7-2 and TRBJ2-7, with 7 bases matching TRBD1. This CDR3 comprises 14 residues. Looked up from germline, CDR1 is SGHTA and CDR2 is FQGNSA. J was trimmed by 2 bases and V by 5 bases; bases with no gene match: 6. Written as DNA, the CDR3 is TGTGCCAGCAGCCCATACAGGGGAACCTACGAGCAGTACTTC. This encodes CASSPYRGTYEQYF.

The rearrangement links TRBV5-1 to TRBJ2-7; TRBD1 aligns across 11 bases. The CDR3 runs 15 residues. J was trimmed by 5 bases and V by 0 bases; bases with no gene match: 4. CDR1 is SGHRS, CDR2 YFSETQ, per germline. The CDR3 loop reads CASSLVGQGVHEQYF. The CDR3 coding sequence is TGCGCCAGCAGCTTGGTGGGACAGGGGGTTCACGAGCAGTACTTC.

The V call is TRBV4-1, the J call TRBJ1-5; TRBD1 matches 10 bases. Germline values: CDR1 MGHRA, CDR2 YSYEKL. V shed 4 bases, J shed 2 bases, and the junction held 5 bases outside the gene matches. This CDR3 comprises 16 residues. The DNA for the CDR3 is TGCGCCAGCAGCCTCACCGGGACAGGGGGCAATCAGCCCCAGCATTTT. The encoded protein is CASSLTGTGGNQPQHF.

J is TRBJ1-3 and V is TRBV5-1; D gene uncertain. The V end was cut by 4 bases, the J end by 0 bases, with 8 bases between. CDR3 size: 14 residues. CDR1 is SGHRS, CDR2 YFSETQ, per germline. The CDR3 DNA reads as TGCGCCAGCAGCCCGGTCCGCTCTGGAAACACCATATATTTT. Protein: CASSPVRSGNTIYF.